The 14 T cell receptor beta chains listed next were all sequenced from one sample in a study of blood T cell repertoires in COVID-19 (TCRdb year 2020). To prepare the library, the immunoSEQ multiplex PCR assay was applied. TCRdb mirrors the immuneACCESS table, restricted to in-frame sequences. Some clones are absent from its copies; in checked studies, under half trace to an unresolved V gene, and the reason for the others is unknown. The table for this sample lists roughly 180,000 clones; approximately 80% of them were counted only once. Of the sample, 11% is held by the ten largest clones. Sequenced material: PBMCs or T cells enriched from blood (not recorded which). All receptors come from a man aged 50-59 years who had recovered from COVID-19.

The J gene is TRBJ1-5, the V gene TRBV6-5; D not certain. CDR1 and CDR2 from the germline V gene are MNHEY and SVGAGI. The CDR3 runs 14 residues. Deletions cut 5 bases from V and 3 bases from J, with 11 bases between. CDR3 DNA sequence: TGTGCCAGCAGTCGTCCAGGCCTCAATCAGCCCCAGCATTTT. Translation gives CASSRPGLNQPQHF.

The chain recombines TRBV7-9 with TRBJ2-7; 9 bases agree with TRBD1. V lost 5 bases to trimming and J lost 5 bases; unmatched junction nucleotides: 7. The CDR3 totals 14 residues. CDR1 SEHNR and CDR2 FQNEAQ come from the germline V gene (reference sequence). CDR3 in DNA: TGTGCCAGCAGCAATACAGGGGGCTCGGACGAGCAGTACTTC. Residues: CASSNTGGSDEQYF.

The CDR3 region has the DNA TGTGCCAGCTCACCAAACACGGGAGGGAGCTCCTACAATGAGCAGTTCTTC. Amino acids: CASSPNTGGSSYNEQFF. This chain connects TRBV18 to TRBJ2-1; 8 nucleotides line up with TRBD2. The CDR3 has 17 residues. V lost 2 bases and J lost 0; bases outside the gene matches: 6. Germline lookup yields CDR1 KGHSH and CDR2 LQKENI.

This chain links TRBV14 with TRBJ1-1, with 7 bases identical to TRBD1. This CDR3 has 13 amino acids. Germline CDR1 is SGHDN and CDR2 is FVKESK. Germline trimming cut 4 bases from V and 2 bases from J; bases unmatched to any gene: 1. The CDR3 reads CASSRQGNTEAFF. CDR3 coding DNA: TGTGCCAGCAGCCGACAGGGTAACACTGAAGCTTTCTTT. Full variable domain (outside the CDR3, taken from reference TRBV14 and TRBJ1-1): EAGVTQFPSHSVIEKGQTVTLRCDPISGHDNLYWYRRVMGKEIKFLLHFVKESKQDESGMPNNRFLAERTGGTYSTLKVQPAELEDSGVYFCASSRQGNTEAFFGQGTRLTVV.

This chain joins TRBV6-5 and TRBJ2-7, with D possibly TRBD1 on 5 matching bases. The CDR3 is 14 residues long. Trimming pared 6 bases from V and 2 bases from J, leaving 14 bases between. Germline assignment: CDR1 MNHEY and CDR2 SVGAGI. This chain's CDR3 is CASSLQEWPYEQYF. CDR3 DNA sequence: TGTGCCAGCAGCCTACAGGAGTGGCCCTACGAGCAGTACTTC.

The CDR3 coding sequence is TGTGCCAGTATGGGCCTGGGACAGGGTAATGAAAAACTGTTTTTT. The encoded protein is CASMGLGQGNEKLFF. The chain carries TRBV19 and TRBJ1-4; 9 bases map to TRBD1. CDR3 length equals 15 residues. CDR1 LNHDA and CDR2 SQIVND come from the germline V gene (reference sequence). J was trimmed by 4 bases and V by 7 bases; bases with no gene match: 7.

The CDR3 protein is CATAKTTGQGSYEQYF. CDR3 sequence (DNA): TGTGCCACCGCAAAGACCACGGGACAGGGATCCTACGAGCAGTACTTC. The chain links TRBV15 to TRBJ2-7; 9 bases agree with TRBD1. CDR3 length: 16 residues. CDR1 is LNHNV and CDR2 is YYDKDF in the germline V gene (reference sequence). V shed 8 bases and J 1 base; nucleotides not matched to a gene: 12.

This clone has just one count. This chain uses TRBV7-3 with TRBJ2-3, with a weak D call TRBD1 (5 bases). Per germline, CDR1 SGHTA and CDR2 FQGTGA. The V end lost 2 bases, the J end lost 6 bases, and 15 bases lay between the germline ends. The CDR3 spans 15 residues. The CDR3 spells CASSLQGRGGDTQYF. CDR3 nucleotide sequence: TGTGCCAGCAGCTTACAGGGCAGAGGTGGTGATACGCAGTATTTT.

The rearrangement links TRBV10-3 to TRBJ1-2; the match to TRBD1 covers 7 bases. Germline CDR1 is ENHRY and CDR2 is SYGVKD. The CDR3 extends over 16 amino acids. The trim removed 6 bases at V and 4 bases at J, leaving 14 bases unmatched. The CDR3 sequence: CAIRTPIPGGSYGYTF. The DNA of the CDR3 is TGTGCCATCAGGACGCCAATACCAGGGGGTTCCTATGGCTACACCTTC.

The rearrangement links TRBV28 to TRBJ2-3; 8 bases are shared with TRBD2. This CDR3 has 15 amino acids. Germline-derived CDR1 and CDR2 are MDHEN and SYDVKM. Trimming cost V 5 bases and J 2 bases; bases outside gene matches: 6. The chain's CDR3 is CASSGTRGYTDTQYF. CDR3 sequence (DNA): TGTGCCAGCAGTGGGACTAGGGGCTACACAGATACGCAGTATTTT.

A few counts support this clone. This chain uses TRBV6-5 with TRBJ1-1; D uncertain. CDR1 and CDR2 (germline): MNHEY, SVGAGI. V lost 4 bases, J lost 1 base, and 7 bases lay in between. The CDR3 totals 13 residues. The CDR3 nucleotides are TGTGCCAGCAGTTCCGACTGGAACACTGAAGCTTTCTTT. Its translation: CASSSDWNTEAFF.

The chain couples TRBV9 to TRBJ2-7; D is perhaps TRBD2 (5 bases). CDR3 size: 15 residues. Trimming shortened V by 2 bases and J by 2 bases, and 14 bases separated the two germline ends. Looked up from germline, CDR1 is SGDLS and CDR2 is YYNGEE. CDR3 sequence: CASSVLAEGAYEQYF. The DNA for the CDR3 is TGTGCCAGCAGCGTCCTTGCCGAGGGAGCCTACGAGCAGTACTTC. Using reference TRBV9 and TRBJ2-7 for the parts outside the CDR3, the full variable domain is DSGVTQTPKHLITATGQRVTLRCSPRSGDLSVYWYQQSLDQGLQFLIQYYNGEERAKGNILERFSAQQFPDLHSELNLSSLELGDSALYFCASSVLAEGAYEQYFGPGTRLTVT.

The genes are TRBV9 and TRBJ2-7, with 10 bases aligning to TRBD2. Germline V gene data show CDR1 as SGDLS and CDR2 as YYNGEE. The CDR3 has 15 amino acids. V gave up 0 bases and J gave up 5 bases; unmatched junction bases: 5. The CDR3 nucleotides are TGTGCCAGCAGCGTAGGGCTAGCGGGGGAAAACGAGCAGTACTTC. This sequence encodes CASSVGLAGENEQYF. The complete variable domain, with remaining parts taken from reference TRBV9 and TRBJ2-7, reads DSGVTQTPKHLITATGQRVTLRCSPRSGDLSVYWYQQSLDQGLQFLIQYYNGEERAKGNILERFSAQQFPDLHSELNLSSLELGDSALYFCASSVGLAGENEQYFGPGTRLTVT.

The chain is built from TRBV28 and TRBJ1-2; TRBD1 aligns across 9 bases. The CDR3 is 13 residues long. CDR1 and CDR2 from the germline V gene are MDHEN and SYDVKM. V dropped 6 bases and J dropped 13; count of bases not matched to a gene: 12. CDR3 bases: TGTGCCAGCAGAAGCTGGGACAGGGAGGTCGGCACCTTC. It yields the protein CASRSWDREVGTF.